A selection of T cell receptor beta chains follows, all from one sample in a study of T cell responses to AZD1222 COVID-19 vaccine. Method: immunoSEQ multiplex PCR; TCRdb's copy keeps in-frame clones and lacks some. Here the sample spans some 140,000 clones, about 88% being singletons. The input for sequencing was peripheral blood, taken on day 0 of AZD1222 vaccination. The receptor source for this set is an adult in good health. Both conserved end residues are trimmed from each CDR3. Each record gives: V gene, CDR3 protein.

V gene: TRBV10-3; CDR3 protein: AISGLAGSETQY
V gene: TRBV3-1/TRBV3-2; CDR3 protein: ASSQETTRSAF
V gene: TRBV6-5; CDR3 protein: ASSYSITQGESEQY
V gene: TRBV6-5; CDR3 protein: ASSRDISFYTEAF
V gene: TRBV3-1/TRBV3-2; CDR3 protein: ASSPNPGSSPLH
V gene: TRBV14; CDR3 protein: ASSSRNSPLH
V gene: TRBV29-1; CDR3 protein: SVESGADVGEKLF
V gene: TRBV9; CDR3 protein: ASSPWDSGSSYGYT
V gene: TRBV7-2; CDR3 protein: ASSSVGEQY
V gene: TRBV4-1; CDR3 protein: ASSLGGTTNEKLF
V gene: TRBV5-6; CDR3 protein: ASSRTGTGRAETQY
V gene: TRBV19; CDR3 protein: ASIGTGGLSNQPQH
V gene: TRBV27; CDR3 protein: ASSLTENTEAF
V gene: TRBV7-8; CDR3 protein: ASSVAGGPTGELF
V gene: TRBV3-1/TRBV3-2; CDR3 protein: ASSQTGELF
V gene: TRBV9; CDR3 protein: ASSETGGADGYT
V gene: TRBV3-1/TRBV3-2; CDR3 protein: ASSQPTGGGRETQY
V gene: TRBV5-1; CDR3 protein: ASSRDYEQY
V gene: TRBV7-2; CDR3 protein: ASSLIGTGGSGNTIY
V gene: TRBV27; CDR3 protein: ASSSRGGYT
V gene: TRBV7-2; CDR3 protein: ASSFGSSYEQY
V gene: TRBV4-2; CDR3 protein: ASSQDLVGAHQPQH
V gene: TRBV19; CDR3 protein: ASSDSDREAF
V gene: TRBV7-2; CDR3 protein: ASGRTGGETQY
V gene: TRBV11-2; CDR3 protein: ASSWGGRAYEQY
V gene: TRBV21-1; CDR3 protein: AGGTGVSGNTIY
V gene: TRBV9; CDR3 protein: ASSPEGQSTGELF
V gene: TRBV19; CDR3 protein: ASSIGTGDQPQH
V gene: TRBV5-5; CDR3 protein: ASSLVRTGGRKEQY
V gene: TRBV5-1; CDR3 protein: ASSTGLNEKLF
V gene: TRBV7-8; CDR3 protein: ASSLVGTGPGGYT
V gene: TRBV10-3; CDR3 protein: AISGTGGNGYT
V gene: TRBV5-4; CDR3 protein: ASSPGPHTEAF
V gene: TRBV6-5; CDR3 protein: ASGPYRTNEKLF
V gene: TRBV29-1; CDR3 protein: SVRTANYGYT
V gene: TRBV5-6; CDR3 protein: ASSPLGGLTDTQY